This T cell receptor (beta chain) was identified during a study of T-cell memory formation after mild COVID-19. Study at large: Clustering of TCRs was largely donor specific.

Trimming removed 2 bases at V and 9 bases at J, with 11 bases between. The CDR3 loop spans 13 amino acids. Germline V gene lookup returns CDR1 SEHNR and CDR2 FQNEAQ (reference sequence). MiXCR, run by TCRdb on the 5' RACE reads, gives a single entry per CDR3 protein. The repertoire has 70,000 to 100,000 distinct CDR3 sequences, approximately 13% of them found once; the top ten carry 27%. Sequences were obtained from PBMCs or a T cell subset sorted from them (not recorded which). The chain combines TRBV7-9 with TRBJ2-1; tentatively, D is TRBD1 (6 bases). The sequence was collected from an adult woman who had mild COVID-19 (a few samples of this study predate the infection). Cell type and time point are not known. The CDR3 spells CASSLRTAPEQFF. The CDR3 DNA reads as TGTGCCAGCAGCTTACGGACAGCTCCTGAGCAGTTCTTC.